This T cell receptor (beta chain) came from a study of T cell repertoires in cytomegalovirus infection. On the study more broadly: Public TCR beta signatures were indicative of both CMV infection and a matching HLA type.

Germline CDR1 reads SEHNR; CDR2 reads FQNEAQ (reference sequence). V was cut by 3 bases and J by 7 bases, with 12 bases left in between. This CDR3 is 13 amino acids long. Regarding the study as a whole: It was HLA-C-restricted CMV-specific TCR beta clonotypes that dominated the response ex vivo.

Each CDR3 protein is one row after TCRdb ran MiXCR on the reads. The sample holds approximately 1,000,000 distinct CDR3 sequences, approximately 31% seen once. This clonotype showed up many times. Its antigen remains unknown. This specimen was cultured CD8+ T cells from PBMCs, taken from culture after CMV antigen stimulation. This rearrangement joins TRBV7-9 to TRBJ1-1; D unresolved. The TCR was taken from a human donor in good health (CMV status not recorded). Some clones in this sample may be carry-over from other donors' samples. CDR3 region: CASSLSLDFEAFF. The DNA of the CDR3 is TGTGCCAGCAGCTTGAGTTTAGACTTTGAAGCTTTCTTT.